The next 2 T cell receptor beta chains were all read from a single sample in a study of CD8+ T cells in alopecia areata. Treatment meaning: oral pan-JAK inhibitor, 5-10 mg twice daily. Isolated RNA was reverse transcribed into cDNA used as the sequencing template. Repertoires were generated with immunoSEQ multiplex PCR, while TCRdb's copy carries only in-frame clones and drops some. The sample has about 76,000 clones; approximately 72% are singletons. Source: CD8+ T cells sorted from blood, taken at week 24, from a patient treated with tofacitinib. The receptors stem from a human donor with alopecia areata.

The rearrangement links TRBV29-1 to TRBJ2-3; either TRBD1 or TRBD2 may supply D (6 bases each). With 6 bases removed from V and 4 bases from J, the gap between germline ends came to 20 bases. The germline gives CDR1 SQVTM, CDR2 ANQGSEA. The CDR3 is 15 residues long. The chain's CDR3 is CSVEGDRTNADTQYF. CDR3 DNA: TGCAGCGTGGAGGGAGACAGGACAAACGCAGATACGCAGTATTTT.

This clone has a single count. The rearrangement links TRBV7-9 to TRBJ1-5; maybe TRBD1 (5 bases). The CDR3 is 17 residues long. With 1 base removed from V and 0 bases from J, the gap between germline ends came to 13 bases. Germline assignment: CDR1 SEHNR and CDR2 FQNEAQ (reference sequence). CDR3 protein: CASSLVAIGTSNQPQHF. The CDR3 region has the DNA TGTGCCAGCAGCTTAGTCGCCATTGGGACTAGCAATCAGCCCCAGCATTTT.